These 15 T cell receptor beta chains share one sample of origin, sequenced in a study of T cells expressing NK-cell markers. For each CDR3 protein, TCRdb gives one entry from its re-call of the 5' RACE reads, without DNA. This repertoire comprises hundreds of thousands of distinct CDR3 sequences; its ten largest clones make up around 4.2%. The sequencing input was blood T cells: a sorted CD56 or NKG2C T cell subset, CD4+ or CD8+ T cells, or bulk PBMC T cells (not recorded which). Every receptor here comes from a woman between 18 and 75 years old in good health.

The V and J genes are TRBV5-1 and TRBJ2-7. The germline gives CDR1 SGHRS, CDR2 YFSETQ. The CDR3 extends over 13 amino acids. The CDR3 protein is CASSLEAGYEQYF. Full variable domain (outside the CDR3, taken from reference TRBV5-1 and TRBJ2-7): KAGVTQTPRYLIKTRGQQVTLSCSPISGHRSVSWYQQTPGQGLQFLFEYFSETQRNKGNFPGRFSGRQFSNSRSEMNVSTLELGDSALYLCASSLEAGYEQYFGPGTRLTVT.

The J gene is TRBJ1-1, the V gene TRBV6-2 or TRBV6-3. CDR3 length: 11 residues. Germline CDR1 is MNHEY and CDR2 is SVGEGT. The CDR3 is CASSRGHEAFF.

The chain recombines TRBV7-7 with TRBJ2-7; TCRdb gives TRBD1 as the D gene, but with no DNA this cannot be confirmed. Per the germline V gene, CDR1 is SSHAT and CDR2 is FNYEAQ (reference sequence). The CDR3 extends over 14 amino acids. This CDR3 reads CASSLGGEHWKQYF.

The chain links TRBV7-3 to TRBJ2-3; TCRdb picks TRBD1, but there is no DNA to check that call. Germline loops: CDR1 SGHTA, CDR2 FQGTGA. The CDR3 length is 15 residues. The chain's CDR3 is CASSPRGVRADTQYF.

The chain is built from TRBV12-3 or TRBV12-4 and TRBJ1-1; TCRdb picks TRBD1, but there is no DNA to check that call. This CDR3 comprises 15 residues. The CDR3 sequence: CASSEQGRQNTEAFF.

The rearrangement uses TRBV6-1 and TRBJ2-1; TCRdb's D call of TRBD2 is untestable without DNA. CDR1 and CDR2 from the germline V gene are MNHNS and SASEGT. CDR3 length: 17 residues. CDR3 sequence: CASNHRQRGSSYNEQFF.

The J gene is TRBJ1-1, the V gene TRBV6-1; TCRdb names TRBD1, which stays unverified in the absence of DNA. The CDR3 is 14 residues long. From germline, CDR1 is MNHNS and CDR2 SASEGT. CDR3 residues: CASRDRGRKTEAFF.

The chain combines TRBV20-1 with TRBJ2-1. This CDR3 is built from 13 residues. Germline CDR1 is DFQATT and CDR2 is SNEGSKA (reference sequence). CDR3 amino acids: CSARRSSYNEQFF.

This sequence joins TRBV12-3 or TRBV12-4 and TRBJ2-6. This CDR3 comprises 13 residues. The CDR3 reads CASRAAGANVLTF.

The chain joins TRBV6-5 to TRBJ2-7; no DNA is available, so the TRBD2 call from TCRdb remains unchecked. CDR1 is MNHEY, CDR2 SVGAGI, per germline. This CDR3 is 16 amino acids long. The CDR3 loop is CASSYSASGGTYEQYF.

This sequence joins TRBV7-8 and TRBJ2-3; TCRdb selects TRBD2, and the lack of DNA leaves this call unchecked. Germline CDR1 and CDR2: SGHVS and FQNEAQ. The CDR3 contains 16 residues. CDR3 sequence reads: CASSPLGAGGQDTQYF.

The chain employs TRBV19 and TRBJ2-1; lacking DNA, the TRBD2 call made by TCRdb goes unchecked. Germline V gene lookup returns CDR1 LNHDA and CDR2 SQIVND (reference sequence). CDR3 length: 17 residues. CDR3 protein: CASTEGGRFLVDNEQFF.

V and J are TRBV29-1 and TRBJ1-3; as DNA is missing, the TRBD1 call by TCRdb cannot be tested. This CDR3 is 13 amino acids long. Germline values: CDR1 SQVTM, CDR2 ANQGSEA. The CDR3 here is CSVGRGPGNTIYF.

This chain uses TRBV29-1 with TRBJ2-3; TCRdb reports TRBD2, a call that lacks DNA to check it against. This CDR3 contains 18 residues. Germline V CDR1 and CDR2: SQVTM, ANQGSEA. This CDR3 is CSVKGTSGRAVRPDTQYF.

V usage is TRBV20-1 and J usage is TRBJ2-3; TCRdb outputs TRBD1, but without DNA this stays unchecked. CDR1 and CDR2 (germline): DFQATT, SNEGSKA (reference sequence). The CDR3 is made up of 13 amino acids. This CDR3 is CSASGQGTDTQYF.